Listed below are T cell receptor beta chains from one sample, sequenced in a study of Ad26.COV2.S vaccination and SARS-CoV-2 variants. TCRdb keeps only in-frame clones here, not all; method: immunoSEQ multiplex PCR. The table shows just over 350,000 clones, with 85% occurring only once. This sample comprised peripheral blood, obtained in a trial of Ad26.COV2.S vaccine versus placebo. The origin of the receptors is a person aged 18-60 years who received the Ad26.COV2.S COVID-19 vaccine or a placebo. The CDR3 runs from the conserved cysteine through the conserved F or W. A D gene is named only where the DNA matches it firmly.

CDR3 protein,D gene,J gene,V gene
CASKRPGRYSYNEQFF,.,TRBJ2-1,TRBV21-1
CASSLSRDNEQFF,.,TRBJ2-1,TRBV7-2
CASSLMAVRQIMNTEAFF,.,TRBJ1-1,TRBV27
CAISGGHNTEAFF,.,TRBJ1-1,TRBV10-3
CASSATGVGGYTF,TRBD1,TRBJ1-2,TRBV19
CSAYRGLETQYF,.,TRBJ2-5,TRBV29-1
CASSLAPPGPNYEQYF,.,TRBJ2-7,TRBV5-5
CSASLGPPGLAGTPEQYF,TRBD2,TRBJ2-7,TRBV20-1
CASSYGTGIYEQYF,TRBD1,TRBJ2-7,TRBV6-5
CARSLWSGVCSPLHF,.,TRBJ1-6,TRBV5-3
CASSDVPIRADTQYF,.,TRBJ2-3,TRBV6-4
CASSLTGGANTIYF,TRBD1,TRBJ1-3,TRBV7-2
CASSFPKEGPSSYEQYF,.,TRBJ2-7,TRBV7-2
CASSLGTGNTEAFF,TRBD1,TRBJ1-1,TRBV5-1
CASSSPGTPHSPLHF,.,TRBJ1-6,TRBV11-2
CASSASFTGGDGEQFF,.,TRBJ2-1,TRBV27
CASSLRTQGEAFF,.,TRBJ1-1,TRBV12-3/TRBV12-4
CASSPIAGRRTEAFF,.,TRBJ1-1,TRBV18
CASSSRVAKNIQYF,.,TRBJ2-4,TRBV5-6
CASSLVREGETQYF,TRBD2,TRBJ2-5,TRBV5-6
CASTRSSGGWGYNEQFF,TRBD2,TRBJ2-1,TRBV9
CAWRNTADTQYF,.,TRBJ2-3,TRBV30
CASSPPLSISGNTIYF,.,TRBJ1-3,TRBV18
CASSLERVNYGYTF,.,TRBJ1-2,TRBV7-9
CASSPWAGGGNSPLHF,.,TRBJ1-6,TRBV9
CASSETGNQPQHF,.,TRBJ1-5,TRBV10-1
CASSTLYQETQYF,.,TRBJ2-5,TRBV5-1
CASSPGVQGERGYTF,.,TRBJ1-2,TRBV18
CAWSVSGQAPGPQHF,TRBD1,TRBJ1-5,TRBV30
CASSATDYEQYF,.,TRBJ2-7,TRBV2